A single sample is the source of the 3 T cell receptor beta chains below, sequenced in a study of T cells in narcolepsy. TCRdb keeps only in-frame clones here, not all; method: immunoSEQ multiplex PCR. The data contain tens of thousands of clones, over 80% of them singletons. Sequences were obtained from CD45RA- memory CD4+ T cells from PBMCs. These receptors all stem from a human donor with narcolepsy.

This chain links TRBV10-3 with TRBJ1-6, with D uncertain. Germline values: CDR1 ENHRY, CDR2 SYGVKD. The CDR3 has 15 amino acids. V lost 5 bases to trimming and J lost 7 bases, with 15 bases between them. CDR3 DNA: TGTGCCATCAGTTACGCCGGTGGCGAAAATTCACCCCTCCACTTT. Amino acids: CAISYAGGENSPLHF.

CDR3 protein: CASSQDLDREGYNSPLHF. DNA for the CDR3: TGCGCCAGCAGCCAAGACTTAGACAGGGAGGGTTATAATTCACCCCTCCACTTT. V gene TRBV4-3 combines with J gene TRBJ1-6; TRBD1 aligns across 7 bases. This CDR3 is built from 18 residues. The germline V gene encodes CDR1 LGHNA and CDR2 YSLEER. With V trimmed by 0 bases and J by 4 bases, 9 bases remained unmatched.

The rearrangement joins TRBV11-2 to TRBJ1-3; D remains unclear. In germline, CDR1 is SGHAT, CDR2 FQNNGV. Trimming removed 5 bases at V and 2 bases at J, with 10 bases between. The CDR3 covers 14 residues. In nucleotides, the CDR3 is TGTGCCAGCAGCGGCGACGGAACTGGAAACACCATATATTTT. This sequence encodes CASSGDGTGNTIYF. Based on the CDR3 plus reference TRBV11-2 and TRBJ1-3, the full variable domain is EAGVAQSPRYKIIEKRQSVAFWCNPISGHATLYWYQQILGQGPKLLIQFQNNGVVDDSQLPKDRFSAERLKGVDSTLKIQPAKLEDSAVYLCASSGDGTGNTIYFGEGSWLTVV.